The next 26 T cell receptor beta chains were all read from a single sample in a study of cytomegalovirus exposure and HLA in healthy donors. The primer mix had 60 Vbeta and 13 Jbeta primers. Profiling relied on immunoSEQ multiplex PCR, and the TCRdb table lists in-frame clones only, not all of them. The sample has about 100,000 clones, 74% seen once. Input material: PBMCs. The receptors originated from a man in his fifties in good health and CMV-seropositive.

V and J are TRBV19 and TRBJ1-5, with no clear D. CDR3 length equals 16 residues. Trimming stripped 6 bases from V and 1 base from J, with 16 bases between. CDR1 is LNHDA, CDR2 SQIVND, per germline (reference sequence). CDR3 protein: CASSPLNQVSNQPQHF. The DNA for the CDR3 is TGTGCCAGTAGCCCCCTGAATCAGGTGAGCAATCAGCCCCAGCATTTT.

This chain links TRBV6-1 with TRBJ2-1; 9 bases agree with TRBD2. Trimming at V came to 8 bases and at J to 8 bases, leaving 10 bases not matched to a gene. The CDR3 length is 14 residues. From germline, CDR1 is MNHNS and CDR2 SASEGT. Here the CDR3 DNA reads TGTGCCAGCCTTTTCAGCGGGAGGATCGATGAGCAGTTCTTC. Translating it yields CASLFSGRIDEQFF.

The V call is TRBV9, the J call TRBJ1-2; D possibly corresponds to TRBD1 (6 bases). Germline CDR1 reads SGDLS; CDR2 reads YYNGEE. The CDR3 runs to 13 residues. V lost 4 bases to trimming and J lost 4 bases, with 11 bases between them. Written as DNA, the CDR3 is TGTGCCAGCAGCCCTAGGGGGAGCTATGGCTACACCTTC. This encodes CASSPRGSYGYTF.

The genes are TRBV29-1 and TRBJ2-3, with 8 bases aligning to TRBD1. In germline, CDR1 is SQVTM, CDR2 ANQGSEA. The V and J ends lost 7 bases and 0 bases, in that order; junction bases with no gene match: 6. The CDR3 sequence is 14 residues long. The CDR3 nucleotides are TGCAGCGCAAGACAGGGGACTAGCACAGATACGCAGTATTTT. Translation gives CSARQGTSTDTQYF.

This chain uses TRBV12-5 with TRBJ2-7; tentatively, D is TRBD2 (6 bases). V was clipped by 0 bases and J by 2 bases, with 23 bases between them. From germline, CDR1 is LGHNT and CDR2 FRNRAP. The CDR3 length is 19 residues. CDR3 sequence reads: CASGLVLPGLAEKTYEQYF. Written as DNA, the CDR3 is TGTGCTAGTGGTTTGGTACTGCCAGGGTTAGCGGAGAAGACCTACGAGCAGTACTTC.

By share, this clone counts as medium-sized. The DNA of the CDR3 is TGTGCCAGCAGCTTGTACGCAGGGGGCTTAGCTAACTATGGCTACACCTTC. This gives the protein CASSLYAGGLANYGYTF. The chain is built from TRBV5-8 and TRBJ1-2; 8 bases align to TRBD1. This CDR3 is built from 17 residues. V shed 1 base and J 0 bases; nucleotides not matched to a gene: 8. Germline V gene lookup returns CDR1 SGHTS and CDR2 YDEGEE.

The genes are TRBV9 and TRBJ2-1; TRBD2 agrees at 8 bases. Germline CDR1 is SGDLS and CDR2 is YYNGEE. This CDR3 comprises 15 residues. J gave up 7 bases and V 0 bases, and 6 bases lay outside the gene matches. The CDR3 DNA reads TGTGCCAGCAGCGTAGGGGGACTAGATAGTAATGAGCAGTTCTTC. This gives the protein CASSVGGLDSNEQFF.

The chain is built from TRBV6-4 and TRBJ1-1; 8 bases are shared with TRBD1. V lost 3 bases to trimming and J lost 3 bases; unmatched junction nucleotides: 6. Germline assignment: CDR1 MRHNA and CDR2 SNTAGT. This CDR3 has 15 amino acids. In nucleotides, the CDR3 is TGTGCCAGCAGTGAGAAGACAGGGGCATACACTGAAGCTTTCTTT. It translates to CASSEKTGAYTEAFF.

The chain links TRBV28 to TRBJ1-4; perhaps TRBD1 as D (6 bases). Germline values: CDR1 MDHEN, CDR2 SYDVKM. Trimming shortened V by 7 bases and J by 5 bases, and 23 bases separated the two germline ends. The CDR3 is made up of 17 amino acids. The DNA of the CDR3 is TGTGCCAGCAAGTTTATCCCAAGGGGGGGGAGAAATGAAAAACTGTTTTTT. It translates to CASKFIPRGGRNEKLFF.

The chain uses TRBV11-2 and TRBJ2-1, with 10 bases matching TRBD2. After removal of 4 bases from V and 5 bases from J, the junction contained 8 bases not matched to a gene. This CDR3 has 16 residues. Germline CDR1 reads SGHAT; CDR2 reads FQNNGV. The CDR3 nucleotides are TGTGCCAGCAGCTCTATTCAGCGGGAGGGCCACAATGAGCAGTTCTTC. This sequence encodes CASSSIQREGHNEQFF.

This chain links TRBV9 with TRBJ2-2, with a tentative D call TRBD1 (6 bases). The V end lost 7 bases, the J end lost 3 bases, and 13 bases lay between the germline ends. The germline CDR1 and CDR2 sequences are SGDLS and YYNGEE. This CDR3 has 14 residues. For the CDR3, the DNA is TGTGCCAGCTCCCGGGACACCGACACCGGGGAGCTGTTTTTT. It specifies CASSRDTDTGELFF. The variable domain in full, with the rest retrieved from reference TRBV9 and TRBJ2-2, is DSGVTQTPKHLITATGQRVTLRCSPRSGDLSVYWYQQSLDQGLQFLIQYYNGEERAKGNILERFSAQQFPDLHSELNLSSLELGDSALYFCASSRDTDTGELFFGEGSRLTVL.

The rearrangement links TRBV6-1 to TRBJ2-7; a possible D gene is TRBD1 (5 bases). Trimming removed 1 base from V and 6 bases from J, with 10 bases in between. The CDR3 runs to 13 residues. Per the germline V gene, CDR1 is MNHNS and CDR2 is SASEGT. CDR3: CASSEGAGFEQYF. CDR3 bases: TGTGCCAGCAGTGAAGGGGCAGGGTTCGAGCAGTACTTC.

This clone was seen only a few times. This rearrangement joins TRBV29-1 to TRBJ1-1; the D gene is possibly TRBD1 (5 bases). Trimming removed 7 bases at V and 0 bases at J, with 21 bases between. The CDR3 consists of 16 residues. Germline lookup yields CDR1 SQVTM and CDR2 ANQGSEA. The CDR3 sequence is CSAWDGRGGVNTEAFF. For the CDR3, the DNA is TGCAGCGCTTGGGACGGGAGGGGCGGGGTGAACACTGAAGCTTTCTTT.

This chain links TRBV30 with TRBJ1-2; TRBD1 aligns across 9 bases. This CDR3 is built from 14 residues. V dropped 2 bases and J dropped 6; count of bases not matched to a gene: 7. Germline V gives CDR1 GTSNPN, CDR2 SVGIG (reference sequence). CDR3 amino acids: CAWSPGTGWDGYTF. CDR3 bases: TGTGCCTGGAGTCCGGGGACAGGGTGGGATGGCTACACCTTC.

This clone has more than one count but fewer than ten. This chain uses TRBV5-1 with TRBJ2-7; 8 positions agree with TRBD1. This CDR3 has 14 amino acids. Germline assignment: CDR1 SGHRS and CDR2 YFSETQ. The ends lost 1 base at V and 3 bases at J; junction bases unmatched: 3. CDR3 bases: TGCGCCAGCAGCTTGAATGGACAGGGCTACGAGCAGTACTTC. Translated, it gives CASSLNGQGYEQYF.

This clone turned up a few times. The V call is TRBV5-1, the J call TRBJ2-5; TRBD2 agrees at 9 bases. This CDR3 region has 16 residues. V lost 5 bases to trimming and J lost 3 bases; unmatched junction nucleotides: 11. The germline V gene encodes CDR1 SGHRS and CDR2 YFSETQ. The CDR3 sequence: CASSLGRASGEETQYF. CDR3 DNA: TGCGCCAGCAGTCTGGGAAGGGCTAGCGGGGAAGAGACCCAGTACTTC.

In this sample, this clone turned up once. The chain uses TRBV28 and TRBJ2-7, with 8 bases fitting TRBD1. J gave up 3 bases and V 8 bases, and 6 bases lay outside the gene matches. Germline CDR1 and CDR2: MDHEN and SYDVKM. The CDR3 sequence is 13 residues long. The CDR3 DNA reads as TGTGCCAGCGGGGGACAGGCCCTCTACGAGCAGTACTTC. As protein: CASGGQALYEQYF.

This clone was counted a single time. The CDR3 sequence: CASSSGQLGSYNEQFF. DNA for the CDR3: TGTGCCAGCAGCTCAGGACAGTTAGGCTCCTACAATGAGCAGTTCTTC. The rearrangement links TRBV2 to TRBJ2-1; perhaps TRBD1 as D (6 bases). V lost 6 bases and J 0 bases, leaving 15 bases between the germline ends. Germline CDR1 reads SNHLY; CDR2 reads FYNNEI. The CDR3 consists of 16 residues.

CDR3 nucleotides: TGCGCCAGCAGCCGAACCCAGGGCTACGAGCAGTACTTC. Its translation is CASSRTQGYEQYF. V is TRBV5-1 and J is TRBJ2-7; D may be TRBD1 (5 bases). In germline, CDR1 is SGHRS, CDR2 YFSETQ. V was clipped by 4 bases and J by 3 bases, with 11 bases between them. The CDR3 totals 13 residues. Full variable domain (missing parts from reference TRBV5-1 and TRBJ2-7): KAGVTQTPRYLIKTRGQQVTLSCSPISGHRSVSWYQQTPGQGLQFLFEYFSETQRNKGNFPGRFSGRQFSNSRSEMNVSTLELGDSALYLCASSRTQGYEQYFGPGTRLTVT.

The chain links TRBV5-1 to TRBJ1-2; possible D gene TRBD1, 6 bases. The ends were cut back, 1 base at V and 8 bases at J, with 15 bases in the middle. The CDR3 length is 14 residues. Germline V CDR1 and CDR2: SGHRS, YFSETQ. This chain's CDR3 is CASSLQAAGEGYTF. The CDR3 DNA is TGCGCCAGCAGCTTGCAGGCGGCAGGGGAAGGCTACACCTTC.

The chain couples TRBV4-1 to TRBJ2-5; 7 bases line up with TRBD1. The end of the DNA aligns better with TRBJ2-7, so the J call may be wrong. The CDR3 has 16 amino acids. Germline assignment: CDR1 MGHRA and CDR2 YSYEKL. CDR3 DNA: TGCGCCAGCAGCCAAGCCCTAGGGGGCCCTAAAGACGAGCAGTACTTC. Amino acid sequence: CASSQALGGPKDEQYF.

This clone was seen just once. V gene TRBV7-3 combines with J gene TRBJ1-1; D might be TRBD1 (6 bases). The germline V gene has CDR1 SGHTA and CDR2 FQGTGA. The CDR3 runs 13 residues. V dropped 4 bases and J dropped 10 bases, with 16 bases sitting between them. The CDR3 region is CASSSSFGGAAFF. The CDR3 DNA reads as TGTGCCAGCAGCTCCTCTTTTGGGGGGGCAGCTTTCTTT. The whole variable domain, filled in from reference TRBV7-3 and TRBJ1-1, reads GAGVSQTPSNKVTEKGKYVELRCDPISGHTALYWYRQSLGQGPEFLIYFQGTGAADDSGLPNDRFFAVRPEGSVSTLKIQRTERGDSAVYLCASSSSFGGAAFFGQGTRLTVV.

The V and J genes are TRBV11-1 and TRBJ2-7; maybe TRBD2 (5 bases). Trimming left V 4 bases short and J 7 bases short, with 14 bases between. The germline CDR1 and CDR2 sequences are SGHAT and FQDESV (reference sequence). The CDR3 runs to 13 residues. Written as DNA, the CDR3 is TGTGCCAGCAGCTCCGGACGGGGTGTGGAGCAGTACTTC. It codes for CASSSGRGVEQYF.

This clone has more than one count but fewer than ten. V and J are TRBV29-1 and TRBJ1-1; no clear D gene. CDR3 length equals 11 residues. With 7 bases removed from V and 3 bases from J, the gap between germline ends came to 9 bases. Germline CDR1 SQVTM, CDR2 ANQGSEA. The CDR3 loop is CSASIDTEAFF. DNA for the CDR3: TGCAGCGCCTCAATAGACACTGAAGCTTTCTTT.

This sequence joins TRBV7-6 and TRBJ2-7; 12 bases match TRBD2. Germline values: CDR1 SGHVS, CDR2 FNYEAQ. The J segment lost 2 bases and the V segment lost 6 bases, leaving 5 bases of the junction unmatched. The CDR3 is 15 residues long. CDR3 in DNA: TGTGCCAGCAGACCCGGACTAGCGGGGACCTACGAGCAGTACTTC. Protein sequence: CASRPGLAGTYEQYF.

J is TRBJ2-3 and V is TRBV5-4; 14 bases match TRBD2. V trimming: 4 bases; J trimming: 4 bases; junction bases outside the gene matches: 5. The V gene's germline CDR1 is SGHNT and CDR2 YYREEE (reference sequence). This CDR3 is built from 16 residues. CDR3: CASSPRLAGGADTQYF. CDR3 bases: TGTGCCAGCAGCCCCCGACTAGCGGGAGGGGCAGATACGCAGTATTTT.